The entry below describes one T cell receptor beta chain. Its antigen remains unknown. This entry belongs to a study of cytomegalovirus exposure and HLA in healthy donors. For the study at large: Earlier, 90 million to 140 million unique TCR beta sequences were recovered from roughly 180 million T cells by an analysis. Overall study results and limits: Because they were indistinguishable, some V segments, including TRBV6-2 and TRBV6-3, were excluded. Cytomegalovirus association was listed for 164 TCR beta chains. From TCR beta sequences, most subjects' HLA-A and HLA-B alleles were reportedly predicted accurately.

In the PCR, 60 Vbeta and 13 Jbeta primers were used. Clones were sequenced by immunoSEQ multiplex PCR, and TCRdb holds only the in-frame ones, with some missing. Found here are about 150,000 clones; the top ten clones hold 1.5% to 2%. J gave up 2 bases and V 7 bases, and 5 bases lay outside the gene matches. The CDR3 contains 14 residues. The germline V gene encodes CDR1 MNHNY and CDR2 SVGAGI (reference sequence). The sample consisted of PBMCs. V is TRBV6-6 and J is TRBJ2-7; 10 nucleotides match TRBD1. The TCR comes from a woman between 45 and 65 years old in good health and CMV-seronegative. The CDR3 is CASIYGTGAYEQYF. In nucleotides, the CDR3 is TGTGCCAGCATCTACGGGACAGGGGCCTACGAGCAGTACTTC.